This TCR beta chain was sequenced for a study of blood T cell repertoires in COVID-19. Study-wide background: Samples of COVID-19 (acute and convalescent) were obtained from the United States, Italy and Spain. T cells, B-cell-depleted T cells, or PBMCs supplied cDNA or gDNA.

This CDR3 has 15 residues. The V end lost 4 bases, the J end lost 1 base, and 8 bases lay between the germline ends. From germline, CDR1 is SNHLY and CDR2 FYNNEI. Sequencing used immunoSEQ multiplex PCR; TCRdb keeps in-frame clones, though not all of them. Of over 85,000 clones in the sample, 85% were seen once. The J gene is TRBJ2-6, the V gene TRBV2; D is ambiguous. The clonotype originates from an older man with acute or convalescent COVID-19. The source material was peripheral blood. CDR3 protein: CASSGRGSGANVLTF. CDR3 bases: TGTGCCAGCAGTGGTCGAGGATCTGGGGCCAACGTCCTGACTTTC. The full variable domain, completed using reference TRBV2 and TRBJ2-6, is EPEVTQTPSHQVTQMGQEVILRCVPISNHLYFYWYRQILGQKVEFLVSFYNNEISEKSEIFDDQFSVERPDGSNFTLKIRSTKLEDSAMYFCASSGRGSGANVLTFGAGSRLTVL.